This TCR beta chain stems from a study of blood T cell repertoires in COVID-19. On the study more broadly: Specimens from acute and convalescent COVID-19 originated in the United States, Italy and Spain. PBMCs, B-cell-depleted T cells, or T cells were the source of the cDNA or gDNA that made up the material.

Trimming removed 4 bases from V and 4 bases from J, with 14 bases in between. Germline V gene lookup returns CDR1 SGDLS and CDR2 YYNGEE. The CDR3 has 14 residues. This clone has only a few counts. Sequencing used immunoSEQ multiplex PCR; TCRdb keeps in-frame clones, though not all of them. The sample lists almost 30,000 clones, approximately 67% occurring once. The TCR comes from a human donor in a cohort sampled during active COVID-19. The chain couples TRBV9 to TRBJ1-1, with a possible D match to TRBD1 (5 bases). Input material: peripheral blood. CDR3 residues: CASSWGGRGTEAFF. In DNA, the CDR3 is TGTGCCAGCAGCTGGGGAGGTAGGGGCACTGAAGCTTTCTTT.